Each of the 8 T cell receptor beta chains below was sequenced from the same sample in a study of blood T cell repertoires in COVID-19 (dated by TCRdb to the early 2020s). The receptor library was made with the immunoSEQ multiplex PCR assay. Held by TCRdb, this immuneACCESS table contains in-frame sequences only and omits some clones. Under half of the omission traces to an unresolved V gene where checked; the cause of the rest is unknown. The table for this sample lists roughly 100,000 clones; 70% to 90% of them were counted only once. The ten largest make up less than 4.5% of the sample. Sequences were obtained from peripheral blood. The receptor set was obtained from a human donor in a cohort sampled during active COVID-19.

V usage is TRBV11-2 and J usage is TRBJ2-1, with D possibly being TRBD2 (5 bases). This CDR3 spans 11 amino acids. V was pared by 6 bases and J by 9 bases, with 9 bases between. Germline values: CDR1 SGHAT, CDR2 FQNNGV. CDR3 region: CASRMGSEQFF. CDR3 in DNA: TGTGCCAGCAGGATGGGGAGTGAGCAGTTCTTC.

The rearrangement uses TRBV9 and TRBJ2-3, with TRBD2 matching over 12 bases. J gave up 5 bases and V 0 bases, and 7 bases lay outside the gene matches. The CDR3 covers 17 residues. The germline V gene has CDR1 SGDLS and CDR2 YYNGEE. For the CDR3, the DNA is TGTGCCAGCAGCGTAGGGCTAGCGGGGGGGCCGATAGATACGCAGTATTTT. It is translated as CASSVGLAGGPIDTQYF.

The J gene is TRBJ2-4, the V gene TRBV19; 10 nucleotides line up with TRBD1. The V gene's germline CDR1 is LNHDA and CDR2 SQIVND (reference sequence). The V segment lost 1 base and the J segment 9 bases; nucleotides outside the gene matches: 6. The CDR3 contains 15 residues. The DNA for the CDR3 is TGTGCCAGTAGTATAGCTGGGACAGGGGACCTCATTCAGTACTTC. Encoded protein: CASSIAGTGDLIQYF.

This sequence joins TRBV18 and TRBJ2-1; 11 bases are shared with TRBD2. Germline V gives CDR1 KGHSH, CDR2 LQKENI. The CDR3 totals 16 residues. Trimming at V came to 0 bases and at J to 9 bases, leaving 7 bases not matched to a gene. CDR3 nucleotides: TGTGCCAGCTCACCACCTGTCGTAGCGGGAGGGTTTGAGCAGTTCTTC. It is translated as CASSPPVVAGGFEQFF.

The genes are TRBV10-2 and TRBJ2-5; D ambiguous. CDR3 length: 12 amino acids. The ends were cut back, 10 bases at V and 5 bases at J, with 14 bases in the middle. The germline CDR1 and CDR2 sequences are WSHSY and SAAADI. In nucleotides, the CDR3 is TGCGCCACCGAGAGAGGTTCCGAGACCCAGTACTTC. Translated: CATERGSETQYF.

The chain joins TRBV28 to TRBJ2-7, with 13 bases lining up with TRBD2. Trimming at V came to 5 bases and at J to 6 bases, leaving 7 bases not matched to a gene. Germline loops: CDR1 MDHEN, CDR2 SYDVKM. The CDR3 totals 15 residues. The CDR3 protein is CASSRLAGGRGEQYF. The CDR3 DNA is TGTGCCAGCAGTAGACTAGCGGGAGGAAGGGGCGAGCAGTACTTC.

In this sample, this clone turned up a few times. The chain recombines TRBV3-1 (or the pseudogene TRBV3-2) with TRBJ2-7; D remains unclear. V lost 2 bases and J lost 4, with 6 bases in between. Germline loops: CDR1 LGHDT, CDR2 YNNKEL (reference sequence). This CDR3 has 12 residues. The CDR3 DNA is TGTGCCAGCAGCCAAAACTGGTACGAGCAGTACTTC. It yields the protein CASSQNWYEQYF.

The chain recombines TRBV18 with TRBJ1-3, with TRBD1 matching over 7 bases. This CDR3 spans 17 amino acids. In germline, CDR1 is KGHSH, CDR2 LQKENI. The J segment lost 0 bases and the V segment lost 2 bases, leaving 7 bases of the junction unmatched. The CDR3 coding sequence is TGTGCCAGCTCACCATTCCAGGGGGAGAGCTCTGGAAACACCATATATTTT. Translated: CASSPFQGESSGNTIYF.